This T cell receptor (beta chain) appears in the sequencing data of a study of response to subunit inactivated influenza vaccine. Germline loops: CDR1 SQVTM, CDR2 ANQGSEA. This CDR3 has 18 amino acids. Trimming cost V 0 bases and J 3 bases; bases outside gene matches: 10. One entry per CDR3 protein results from TCRdb running MiXCR on the RT-PCR reads. The sample consists of 500,000 to 600,000 distinct CDR3 sequences, over 9% of them appearing once. There are many counts of this clonotype. The same specimen was also included in a second study, on T cells expressing NK-cell markers. That publication notes: Beta-chain TCR cDNA was generated via 5'RACE template switching with UMIs.

The chain links TRBV29-1 to TRBJ2-3; TRBD2 matches at 12 bases. Sequenced material: PBMCs from blood, taken on the day of vaccination. This receptor was identified in a man aged 45-65 years who received an inactivated influenza vaccine. The CDR3 here is CSVEDYASGGARTDTQYF. DNA of the CDR3: TGCAGCGTTGAAGATTACGCTAGCGGGGGGGCCAGGACAGATACGCAGTATTTT.